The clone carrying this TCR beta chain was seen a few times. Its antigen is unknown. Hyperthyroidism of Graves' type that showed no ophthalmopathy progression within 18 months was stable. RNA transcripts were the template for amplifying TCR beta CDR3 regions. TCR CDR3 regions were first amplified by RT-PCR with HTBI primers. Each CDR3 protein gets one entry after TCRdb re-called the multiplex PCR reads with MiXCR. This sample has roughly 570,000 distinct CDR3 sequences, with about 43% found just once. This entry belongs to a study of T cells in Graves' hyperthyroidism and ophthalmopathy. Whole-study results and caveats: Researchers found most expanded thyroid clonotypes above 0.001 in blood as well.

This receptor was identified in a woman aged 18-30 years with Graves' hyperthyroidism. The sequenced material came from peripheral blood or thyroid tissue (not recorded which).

CDR3 coding DNA: TGTGCCAGCAGCTTCCCTGGACAGGGAGAAGCGGTTAGCTCCTACAATGAGCAGTTCTTC. Its translation is CASSFPGQGEAVSSYNEQFF. This chain links TRBV7-2 with TRBJ2-1; 8 bases map to TRBD1. CDR3 length equals 20 residues. The V gene end was trimmed by 3 bases and the J gene end by 0 bases; junction bases not matched to a gene: 16. Germline CDR1 reads SGHTA; CDR2 reads FQGNSA.